The rows below give T cell receptor beta chains drawn from one sample of a study of tumor-infiltrating lymphocytes in localized non-small cell lung cancer. TCRdb keeps only in-frame clones here, not all; method: immunoSEQ multiplex PCR. The table lists under 20,000 clones, approximately 70% of them singletons. Sequenced input: lung tumor tissue. The source of these receptors is a human donor with non-small cell lung cancer. Both conserved end residues are part of each CDR3. The D gene is left open where the match is weak. Not all rows give a size; the values are once, few, many and, for expanded clones, a class.

CDR3 length	V gene	D gene	clone size	J gene	CDR3 DNA	CDR3 protein
14	TRBV10-2	NA	few	TRBJ2-1	TGCGCCAGCAGTGAACCCTCTAGGGGCAATGAGCAGTTCTTC	CASSEPSRGNEQFF
15	TRBV6-5	TRBD2	NA	TRBJ2-1	TGTGCCAGCAGTCGACTAGCGGGGCGGGACAATGAGCAGTTCTTC	CASSRLAGRDNEQFF
16	TRBV28	TRBD1	NA	TRBJ1-5	TGTGCCAGCAGTTTCCGAGGGGGCGAGAGCAATCAGCCCCAGCATTTT	CASSFRGGESNQPQHF
15	TRBV28	TRBD1	NA	TRBJ2-7	TGTGCCAGCAGTCCCCCGGGACAGGTAGGGCCCGAGCAGTACTTC	CASSPPGQVGPEQYF
18	TRBV11-3	TRBD1	NA	TRBJ2-7	TGTGCCAGCAGCCCACCGGGGGAAGATGGGACAGGGTCTTACGAGCAGTACTTC	CASSPPGEDGTGSYEQYF
13	TRBV6-6	TRBD2	NA	TRBJ2-1	TGTGCCAGCTGGATAGCGGGAGCCAATGAGCAGTTCTTC	CASWIAGANEQFF
15	TRBV10-2	TRBD2	NA	TRBJ2-3	TGCGCCAGCGGCAGTAGCGGGGGGGCAGAAGATACGCAGTATTTT	CASGSSGGAEDTQYF
15	TRBV9	TRBD1	NA	TRBJ2-7	TGTGCCAGCAGCCCGTCGGGGACAGGGGGAATCGAGCAGTACTTC	CASSPSGTGGIEQYF
13	TRBV13	NA	few	TRBJ1-5	TGTGCCAGCAGCTTAACCAGGGATCAGCCCCAGCATTTT	CASSLTRDQPQHF
15	TRBV5-5	NA	few	TRBJ1-1	TGTGCCAGCAGCTTGGTCCGGAATAAGAACACTGAAGCTTTCTTT	CASSLVRNKNTEAFF
13	TRBV6-6	TRBD1	few	TRBJ2-3	TGTGCCAGCAGTGGACAGGGGGCAGATACGCAGTATTTT	CASSGQGADTQYF
17	TRBV7-2	TRBD2	NA	TRBJ2-3	TGTGCCAGCAGCTTAAGTATACTAGCGGGATCGGCAGATACGCAGTATTTT	CASSLSILAGSADTQYF
16	TRBV7-2	NA	once	TRBJ1-3	TGTGCCAGCAGCACCCAGCCCGGGGGCCCTGGAAACACCATATATTTT	CASSTQPGGPGNTIYF
16	TRBV4-3	NA	once	TRBJ2-1	TGCGCCAGCAGCCTTGCCGGGACCCCCTCAGGGAATGAGCAGTTCTTC	CASSLAGTPSGNEQFF
16	TRBV7-2	NA	NA	TRBJ1-6	TGTGCCAGCAGCTTAGAGGGTGGGGGGCGGAATTCACCCCTCCACTTT	CASSLEGGGRNSPLHF
16	TRBV19	TRBD1	NA	TRBJ1-4	TGTGCCAGTAGTATGGACAGGGTGTCAACTAATGAAAAACTGTTTTTT	CASSMDRVSTNEKLFF
14	TRBV28	NA	NA	TRBJ2-5	TGTGCCAGCGGCACCTCAGAGGACCAAGAGACCCAGTACTTC	CASGTSEDQETQYF
16	TRBV7-3	TRBD2	NA	TRBJ2-1	TGTGCCAGCAGCTTTGGGACTAGCGGGAGGACGGAAGAGCAGTTCTTC	CASSFGTSGRTEEQFF
13	TRBV6-6	NA	NA	TRBJ1-5	TGTGCCAGCAGACAGGGAGGCAATCAGCCCCAGCATTTT	CASRQGGNQPQHF
15	TRBV6-1	TRBD1	NA	TRBJ1-3	TGTGCCAGCACCTCGGAGGGGGCAGTCAGAAACACCATATATTTT	CASTSEGAVRNTIYF
15	TRBV19	NA	NA	TRBJ2-7	TGTGCCAGTAGTACCCCGGGGAGAAAGGAGAACGGGCAGTACTTC	CASSTPGRKENGQYF
12	TRBV29-1	NA	NA	TRBJ1-2	TGCAGCGCCGAGCGGGCTAACTATGGCTACACCTTC	CSAERANYGYTF
16	TRBV28	TRBD1	medium-sized	TRBJ2-7	TGTGCCAGCAAAGTATGGGGGACAGGGCCCTCCTACGAGCAGTACTTC	CASKVWGTGPSYEQYF
13	TRBV7-9	NA	NA	TRBJ2-1	TGTGCCAGCAGCTTAGCACAGGGCCATGAGCAGTTCTTC	CASSLAQGHEQFF
16	TRBV9	TRBD1	NA	TRBJ2-5	TGTGCCAGCAGCGTGCGGCAGGGGGCGTATGGGGAGACCCAGTACTTC	CASSVRQGAYGETQYF
19	TRBV28	TRBD2	NA	TRBJ2-7	TGTGCCAGCAGTACCGGACTAGCGGGGACATTACCCGTCTCCTACGAGCAGTACTTC	CASSTGLAGTLPVSYEQYF
18	TRBV7-8	TRBD1	once	TRBJ1-2	TGTGCCAGCAGCTTAGGAGAGTGGTGGCAGGGGGGGGACTATGGCTACACCTTC	CASSLGEWWQGGDYGYTF
15	TRBV15	TRBD2	NA	TRBJ2-1	TGTGCCACCAGGACTCTAGCGGGAGGGGGCTATGAGCAGTTCTTC	CATRTLAGGGYEQFF
11	TRBV30	NA	NA	TRBJ1-2	TGTGCCTGGAGTGAGGGCTATGGCTACACCTTC	CAWSEGYGYTF
15	TRBV2	NA	NA	TRBJ2-2	TGTGCCAGCAGTCCACATCCACAGAACACCGGGGAGCTGTTTTTT	CASSPHPQNTGELFF
14	TRBV6-6	NA	NA	TRBJ1-5	TGTGCCAGCAGCGAACCGGAGAGGAGTCAGCCCCAGCATTTT	CASSEPERSQPQHF
15	TRBV5-1	TRBD2	NA	TRBJ2-1	TGCGCCAGTACTCCGATGACGGCGGGAGTCAATGAGCAGTTCTTC	CASTPMTAGVNEQFF
13	TRBV5-1	TRBD2	NA	TRBJ2-1	TGCGCCAGCAGCTCGACCCCGGGGGGGGAGCAGTTCTTC	CASSSTPGGEQFF
14	TRBV7-9	NA	NA	TRBJ2-1	TGTGCCAGCAGCAAAGGACTGCGCGCCGATGAGCAGTTCTTC	CASSKGLRADEQFF
15	TRBV6-1	TRBD1	NA	TRBJ1-5	TGTGCCAGCAGAGAACAGACAGGGATGAATCAGCCCCAGCATTTT	CASREQTGMNQPQHF
15	TRBV4-2	NA	few	TRBJ1-1	TGTGCCAGCAGCCCTCGGGGAAGGGGGGCGCTTGAAGCTTTCTTT	CASSPRGRGALEAFF
15	TRBV19	NA	NA	TRBJ1-2	TGTGCCAGTAGCCCGGGAGGCGGGGGCCTCGGTGGCTACACCTTC	CASSPGGGGLGGYTF
14	TRBV6-6	NA	NA	TRBJ2-1	TGTGCCAGCAAGGTGGGGGCTTCCCACAATGAGCAGTTCTTC	CASKVGASHNEQFF
13	TRBV13	NA	NA	TRBJ1-5	TGTGCCAGCAGCTTAACCAGGGATCAGCCCCAACATTTT	CASSLTRDQPQHF
16	TRBV30	NA	NA	TRBJ2-6	TGTGCCTGGCAGTACGGGTGGGCTGCGGGGGCCAACGTCCTGACTTTC	CAWQYGWAAGANVLTF
14	TRBV5-4	NA	NA	TRBJ2-1	TGTGCCAGCAGCTTGGCCGTGGCTGACAATGAGCAGTTCTTC	CASSLAVADNEQFF
14	TRBV7-2	TRBD1	NA	TRBJ1-1	TGTGCCAGCAGCTTACAGGGGGTGGGCACTGAAGCTTTCTTT	CASSLQGVGTEAFF
16	TRBV18	TRBD1	NA	TRBJ1-5	TGTGCCAACGAAATAGACAGGGGATTTTGGAATCAGCCCCAGCATTTT	CANEIDRGFWNQPQHF
12	TRBV2	NA	large	TRBJ2-7	TGTGCCAGCAGTGTTAAAACCTACGAGCAGTACTTC	CASSVKTYEQYF
16	TRBV19	TRBD2	few	TRBJ2-1	TGTGCCAGTACCCGGTGGGGGGAGGGCCCTCATGCTGAGCAGTTCTTC	CASTRWGEGPHAEQFF
13	TRBV2	TRBD1	NA	TRBJ2-7	TGTGCCAGCACCCGGGACAGCCTGGGCGAGCAGTACTTC	CASTRDSLGEQYF
13	TRBV10-1	NA	NA	TRBJ2-2	TGCGCCAGCGGGGGGGCCCACACCGGGGAGCTGTTTTTT	CASGGAHTGELFF
16	TRBV19	TRBD1	NA	TRBJ1-5	TGTGCCAGTAGTTTTTGGACCGGGACAGGGGGTGGGGCCCAGCATTTT	CASSFWTGTGGGAQHF
11	TRBV10-1	NA	few	TRBJ1-1	TGCGCCAGCAGTGCTCCCACTGAAGCTTTCTTT	CASSAPTEAFF
11	TRBV2	NA	few	TRBJ1-1	TGTGCCAGCATTAGGAACACTGAAGCTTTCTTT	CASIRNTEAFF
14	TRBV9	TRBD1	NA	TRBJ2-7	TGTGCCAGCAGCGTAGAGGCAGGGGGCGAAGTGCAGTACTTC	CASSVEAGGEVQYF
17	TRBV7-3	TRBD2	once	TRBJ2-3	TGTGCCAGCAGTATGGGACTAGCGGGAATTCTTTCAGATACGCAGTATTTT	CASSMGLAGILSDTQYF
13	TRBV4-3	NA	NA	TRBJ1-2	TGCGCCAGCAGCCAATTGCAGGGCGACGGCTACACCTTC	CASSQLQGDGYTF
15	TRBV9	TRBD2	NA	TRBJ2-2	TGTGCCAGCAGCCGGGGAGGGGCCGGAACCGGGGAGCTGTTTTTT	CASSRGGAGTGELFF
14	TRBV5-1	TRBD2	NA	TRBJ2-1	TGCGCCAGCCGGACTAGCGGGAGGAACAATGAGCAGTTCTTC	CASRTSGRNNEQFF